This paragraph reports one T cell receptor beta chain. The entry originates in a study of blood T cell repertoires in COVID-19. Trimming removed 3 bases at V and 0 bases at J, with 13 bases between. The germline V gene encodes CDR1 SGDLS and CDR2 YYNGEE. The CDR3 covers 16 residues. In the original analysis: It was from reference gene primer amplification that nucleated cell counts were estimated. Sequencing was performed with immunoSEQ multiplex PCR; in TCRdb, only in-frame clones are kept and a portion is missing. V, J and clone size are those of that table, while D and trimming were read from the DNA. The sample shows 200,000 or so clones, around 86% of them seen only once.

The sequenced sample consisted of PBMCs or T cells enriched from blood (not recorded which). The source of this sequence is a woman in her thirties or forties with acute COVID-19. V and J are TRBV9 and TRBJ1-3, with TRBD1 as a possible D gene (5 bases). CDR3 bases: TGTGCCAGCAGCGCCCGGACACCCAGCTCTGGAAACACCATATATTTT. This codes for CASSARTPSSGNTIYF.